The rows below give T cell receptor beta chains drawn from one sample of a study of T cell changes during pregnancy in multiple sclerosis. Profiling relied on immunoSEQ multiplex PCR, and the TCRdb table lists in-frame clones only, not all of them. The table lists tens of thousands of clones, around 90% of them singletons, with approximately 1.4% in the top ten. The sequencing used peripheral blood, collected in the first trimester of pregnancy. These receptors all come from a female donor with multiple sclerosis, enrolled in a pregnancy study. Both conserved end residues are part of each CDR3. The D gene is left open where the match is weak. The listing skips clone size in some rows; elsewhere it reads once, few, many or a size class.

TGTGCCAGCAGCCAAGTACAGGGTGGGGGCTACACCTTC | CASSQVQGGGYTF | TRBJ1-2 | TRBV14 | - | -
TGTGCCAGCACGGCTAGCGGGATTACAGATACGCAGTATTTT | CASTASGITDTQYF | TRBJ2-3 | TRBV27 | - | TRBD2
TGTGCCAGCAGCCGTACAGGGGAGGTGGATCAGCCCCAGCATTTT | CASSRTGEVDQPQHF | TRBJ1-5 | TRBV7-9 | - | TRBD1
TGTGCCAGCAGATATAAAGGATGGGGAGAATCTAGCACAGATACGCAGTATTTT | CASRYKGWGESSTDTQYF | TRBJ2-3 | TRBV25-1 | - | -
TGTGCCAGCTCAATCCGGGAGCGGACTAGGGAGCAGTACTTC | CASSIRERTREQYF | TRBJ2-7 | TRBV18 | once | TRBD2
TGTGCCAGCAGTGAGGGGGCAGGGTATGAAAAACTGTTTTTT | CASSEGAGYEKLFF | TRBJ1-4 | TRBV2 | - | -
TGTGCCAGCAGCGTCGGGACAGAGAACACTGAAGCTTTCTTT | CASSVGTENTEAFF | TRBJ1-1 | TRBV7-9 | - | TRBD1
TGCGCCAGCAGCGAATACCGCCGGGACAGCCTTGAAGCTTTCTTT | CASSEYRRDSLEAFF | TRBJ1-1 | TRBV4-3 | - | TRBD1
TGTGCCACCAGCCCCGAGGGTCCCTTAATCGCTCGCACCGGGGAGCTGTTTTTT | CATSPEGPLIARTGELFF | TRBJ2-2 | TRBV15 | - | -
TGTGCCAGCAGTTTGCCGAGTGGCACTGAAGCTTTCTTT | CASSLPSGTEAFF | TRBJ1-1 | TRBV28 | few | -
TGTGCCAGCAGCTTCTGGACTAGCGGGCACAATGAGCAGTTCTTC | CASSFWTSGHNEQFF | TRBJ2-1 | TRBV7-2 | - | TRBD2
TGTGCCAGCAGCCGTCGGGGTTACAATGAGCAGTTCTTC | CASSRRGYNEQFF | TRBJ2-1 | TRBV6-6 | - | -
TGTGCCAGCAGTGAGGGGCAAGCGGGAGACGAGCAGTACTTC | CASSEGQAGDEQYF | TRBJ2-7 | TRBV2 | - | TRBD2
TGTGCCAGCTCACCGAGACAGGGGGGTAACTCTGGAAACACCATATATTTT | CASSPRQGGNSGNTIYF | TRBJ1-3 | TRBV18 | - | TRBD1
TGTGCCAGCAGCTTGGGGGGGCGTGAAAAACTGTTTTTT | CASSLGGREKLFF | TRBJ1-4 | TRBV5-4 | once | -
TGTGCCAGCAGCTTAGTAGCGGCGAGAGAGACCCAGTACTTC | CASSLVAARETQYF | TRBJ2-5 | TRBV11-2 | - | -
TGTGCCAGCAGCGGGGACAGGGGGCGCACCGGGGAGCTGTTTTTT | CASSGDRGRTGELFF | TRBJ2-2 | TRBV7-9 | - | TRBD1
TGTGCCAGCAGTGCCGGGGGACAGGGGTGGGAGCCCCAGCATTTT | CASSAGGQGWEPQHF | TRBJ1-5 | TRBV6-6 | - | TRBD1
TGTGCCAGCAGTGAACAGGGCTTCCATCAGCCCCAGCATTTT | CASSEQGFHQPQHF | TRBJ1-5 | TRBV25-1 | once | -
TGTGCCAGCCTTGGAGTTAATGAGCAGTTCTTC | CASLGVNEQFF | TRBJ2-1 | TRBV6-1 | - | -
TGCGCCAGCAGCCCCCGGGACGGAGGGACAGATACGCAGTATTTT | CASSPRDGGTDTQYF | TRBJ2-3 | TRBV5-1 | - | -
TGCGCCAGCAGCCCCTCCGGGGAAGGTGGCTACACCTTC | CASSPSGEGGYTF | TRBJ1-2 | TRBV5-1 | - | -
TGTGCCAGCAGCCGGGGACTAGCAGTCGGCGAGCAGTACTTC | CASSRGLAVGEQYF | TRBJ2-7 | TRBV14 | - | TRBD2
TGTGCCAGTGGACGGGAAATGAACACTGAAGCTTTCTTT | CASGREMNTEAFF | TRBJ1-1 | TRBV6-5 | once | -
TGCGCCAGCGCTCGACAGGGGCTAGACGGGGAGCTGTTTTTT | CASARQGLDGELFF | TRBJ2-2 | TRBV5-1 | few | TRBD1
TGTGCCAGCAGTTTACTTTATAGCAATCAGCCCCAGCATTTT | CASSLLYSNQPQHF | TRBJ1-5 | TRBV28 | - | -
TGCGCCAGCAGTGAGTTCTATGCTGAGGGAGCTTTCTTT | CASSEFYAEGAFF | TRBJ1-1 | TRBV10-2 | - | -
TGCGCCAGCAGTGAAGTTTGGGTGAAGACAGGGACGACCGAAGCTTTCTTT | CASSEVWVKTGTTEAFF | TRBJ1-1 | TRBV10-1 | - | TRBD1
TGTGCCAGCAGCTTAGGTCCCCAGGGGCCAGATACGCAGTATTTT | CASSLGPQGPDTQYF | TRBJ2-3 | TRBV11-3 | - | -
TGTGCCAGCAGTGAGACTAGCGGACCTTACAATGAGCAGTTCTTC | CASSETSGPYNEQFF | TRBJ2-1 | TRBV6-1 | - | TRBD2
TGTGCCAGCAGCCCCACAGGGGTCGGCGAGCAGTACTTC | CASSPTGVGEQYF | TRBJ2-7 | TRBV9 | - | TRBD1
TGTGCCAGTAGCACGGACTTGGCTAGCACAGATACGCAGTATTTT | CASSTDLASTDTQYF | TRBJ2-3 | TRBV19 | - | -
TGTGCCAGCAGTTTCCAGGGAGGGGCCAATACGCAGTATTTT | CASSFQGGANTQYF | TRBJ2-3 | TRBV28 | - | TRBD2
TGTGCCAGCAGCCACGGGACTAGCGGGAGAAATGAGCAGTTCTTC | CASSHGTSGRNEQFF | TRBJ2-1 | TRBV14 | - | TRBD2
TGTGCCAGCAGTCCTGGGCTAGCGGGATACGAGCAGTTCTTC | CASSPGLAGYEQFF | TRBJ2-1 | TRBV2 | - | TRBD2
TGTGCCAGCAGCGTAGATTTCGAGGCTGAAGCTTTCTTT | CASSVDFEAEAFF | TRBJ1-1 | TRBV9 | - | -
TGTGCCAGCAGCATCGGGACTATGTACCAAGAGACCCAGTACTTC | CASSIGTMYQETQYF | TRBJ2-5 | TRBV7-9 | - | TRBD2
TGCAGCGTTGAATTGTGGACAGCAAACTATGGCTACACCTTC | CSVELWTANYGYTF | TRBJ1-2 | TRBV29-1 | - | -
TGTGCCAGCAGCTTTGGACTAGCGGGCCGGGTGGATACGCAGTATTTT | CASSFGLAGRVDTQYF | TRBJ2-3 | TRBV7-3 | - | TRBD2
TGCGCCAGCAGCACGGGACAGGGGCCCTACGAGCAGTACTTC | CASSTGQGPYEQYF | TRBJ2-7 | TRBV5-1 | once | TRBD1
TGTGCCAGCGGGACTAGCGGTAGCTCCTACAATGAGCAGTTCTTC | CASGTSGSSYNEQFF | TRBJ2-1 | TRBV19 | - | TRBD2